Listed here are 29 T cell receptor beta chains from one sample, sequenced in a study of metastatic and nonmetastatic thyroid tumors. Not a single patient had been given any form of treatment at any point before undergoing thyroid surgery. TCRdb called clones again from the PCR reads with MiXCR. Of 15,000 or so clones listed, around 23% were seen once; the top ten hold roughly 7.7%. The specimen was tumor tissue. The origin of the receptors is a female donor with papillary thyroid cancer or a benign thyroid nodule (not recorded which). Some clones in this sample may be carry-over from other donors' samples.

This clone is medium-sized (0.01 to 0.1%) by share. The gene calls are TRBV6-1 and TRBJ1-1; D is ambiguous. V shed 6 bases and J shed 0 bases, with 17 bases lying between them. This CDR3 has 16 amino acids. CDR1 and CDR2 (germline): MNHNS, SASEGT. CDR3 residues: CASSRTEALMNTEAFF. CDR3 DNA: TGTGCCAGCAGCCGGACCGAGGCTCTCATGAACACTGAAGCTTTCTTT.

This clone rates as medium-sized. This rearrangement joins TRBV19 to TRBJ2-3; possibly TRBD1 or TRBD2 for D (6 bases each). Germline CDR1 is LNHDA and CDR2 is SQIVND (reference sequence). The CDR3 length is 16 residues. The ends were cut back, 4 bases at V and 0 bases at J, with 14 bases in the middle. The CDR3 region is CASSKAQGTSTDTQYF. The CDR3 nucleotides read TGTGCCAGTAGTAAAGCCCAGGGGACTAGCACAGATACGCAGTATTTT.

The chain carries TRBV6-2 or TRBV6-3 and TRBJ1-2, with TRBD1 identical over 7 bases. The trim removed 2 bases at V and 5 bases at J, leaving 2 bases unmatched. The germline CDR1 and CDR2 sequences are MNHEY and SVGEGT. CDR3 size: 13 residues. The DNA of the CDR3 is TGTGCCAGCAGTTACGACAGGGATTATGGCTACACCTTC. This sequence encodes CASSYDRDYGYTF.

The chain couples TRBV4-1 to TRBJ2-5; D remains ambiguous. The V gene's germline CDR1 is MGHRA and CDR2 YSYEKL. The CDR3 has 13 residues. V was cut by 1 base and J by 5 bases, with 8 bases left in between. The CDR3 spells CASSQGGRETQYF. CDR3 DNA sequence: TGCGCCAGCAGCCAAGGAGGACGCGAGACCCAGTACTTC.

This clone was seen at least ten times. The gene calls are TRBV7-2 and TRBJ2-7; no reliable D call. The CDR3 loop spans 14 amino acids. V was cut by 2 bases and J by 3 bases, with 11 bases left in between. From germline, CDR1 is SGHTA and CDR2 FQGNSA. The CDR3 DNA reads TGTGCCAGCAGCTTATTATCTTTGGGCTACGAGCAGTACTTC. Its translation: CASSLLSLGYEQYF.

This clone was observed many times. This CDR3 is CASSPIPKGTGLQPQHF. The CDR3 DNA follows: TGTGCCAGCAGTCCTATACCAAAGGGGACAGGGCTTCAGCCCCAGCATTTT. The V and J genes are TRBV28 and TRBJ1-5; TRBD1 matches 9 bases. Unmatched junction bases numbered 14, after V lost 5 bases and J lost 6 bases. The CDR3 length is 17 residues. Germline V CDR1 and CDR2: MDHEN, SYDVKM.

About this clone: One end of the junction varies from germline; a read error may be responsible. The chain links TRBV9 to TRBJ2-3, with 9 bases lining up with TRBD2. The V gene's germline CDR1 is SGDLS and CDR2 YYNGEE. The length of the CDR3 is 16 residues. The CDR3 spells CASRVAVAGDVDTQYF. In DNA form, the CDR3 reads TGTGCCAGCAGAGTAGCCGTAGCGGGAGATGTAGATACGCAGTATTTT. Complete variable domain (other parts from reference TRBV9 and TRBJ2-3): DSGVTQTPKHLITATGQRVTLRCSPRSGDLSVYWYQQSLDQGLQFLIQYYNGEERAKGNILERFSAQQFPDLHSELNLSSLELGDSALYFCASRVAVAGDVDTQYFGPGTRLTVL.

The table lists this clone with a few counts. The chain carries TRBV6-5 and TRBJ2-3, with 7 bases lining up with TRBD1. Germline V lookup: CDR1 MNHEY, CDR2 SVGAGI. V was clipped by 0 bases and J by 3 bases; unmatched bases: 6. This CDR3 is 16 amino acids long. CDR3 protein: CASSYSGDSGTDTQYF. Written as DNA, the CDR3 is TGTGCCAGCAGTTACTCGGGGGACAGTGGGACAGATACGCAGTATTTT.

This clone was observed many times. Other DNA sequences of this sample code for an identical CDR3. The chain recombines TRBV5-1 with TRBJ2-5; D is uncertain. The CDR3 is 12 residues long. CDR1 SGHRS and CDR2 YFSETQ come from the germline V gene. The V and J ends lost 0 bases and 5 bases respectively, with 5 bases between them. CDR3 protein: CASSLVGETQYF. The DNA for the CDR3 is TGCGCCAGCAGCTTGGTTGGGGAGACCCAGTACTTC.

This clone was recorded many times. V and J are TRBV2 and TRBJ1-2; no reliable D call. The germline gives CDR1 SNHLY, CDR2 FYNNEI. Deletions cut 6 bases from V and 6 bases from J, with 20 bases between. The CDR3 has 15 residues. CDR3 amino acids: CASSPWWREGNGYTF. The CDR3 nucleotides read TGTGCCAGCAGCCCCTGGTGGAGGGAGGGAAATGGCTACACCTTC.

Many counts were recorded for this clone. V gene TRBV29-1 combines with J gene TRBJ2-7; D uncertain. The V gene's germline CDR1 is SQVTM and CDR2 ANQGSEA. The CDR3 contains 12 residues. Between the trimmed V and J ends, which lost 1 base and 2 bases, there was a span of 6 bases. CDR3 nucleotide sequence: TGCAGCGTTGAAGGGGGAACCTACGAGCAGTACTTC. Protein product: CSVEGGTYEQYF.

CDR3 in amino acids: CAWSVGGGNTIYF. CDR3 in DNA: TGTGCCTGGAGTGTAGGGGGGGGAAACACCATATATTTT. The V and J genes are TRBV30 and TRBJ1-3; D may be TRBD1 (6 bases). The CDR3 spans 13 residues. The ends were cut back, 0 bases at V and 4 bases at J, with 7 bases in the middle. The germline V gene has CDR1 GTSNPN and CDR2 SVGIG (reference sequence).

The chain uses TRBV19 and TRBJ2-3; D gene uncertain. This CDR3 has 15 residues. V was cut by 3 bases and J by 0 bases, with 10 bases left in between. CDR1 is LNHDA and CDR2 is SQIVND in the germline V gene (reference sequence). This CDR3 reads CASSIQTHSTDTQYF. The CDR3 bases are TGTGCCAGTAGTATCCAAACCCATAGCACAGATACGCAGTATTTT.

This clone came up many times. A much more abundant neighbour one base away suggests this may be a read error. CDR3 in amino acids: CASGVGLGLGEQYF. The CDR3 coding sequence is TGTGCCAGCGGCGTGGGACTAGGGTTGGGGGAGCAGTACTTC. The chain employs TRBV9 and TRBJ2-7, with 8 bases that match TRBD2. The CDR3 contains 14 residues. Germline V gene data show CDR1 as SGDLS and CDR2 as YYNGEE.

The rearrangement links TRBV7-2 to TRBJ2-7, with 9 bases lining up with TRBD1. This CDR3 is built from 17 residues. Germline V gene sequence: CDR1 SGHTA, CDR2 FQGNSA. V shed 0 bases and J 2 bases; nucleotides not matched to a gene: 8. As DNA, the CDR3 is TGTGCCAGCAGCTTAGCGCTTTTTCGGACAGGGGCCTACGAGCAGTACTTC. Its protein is CASSLALFRTGAYEQYF.

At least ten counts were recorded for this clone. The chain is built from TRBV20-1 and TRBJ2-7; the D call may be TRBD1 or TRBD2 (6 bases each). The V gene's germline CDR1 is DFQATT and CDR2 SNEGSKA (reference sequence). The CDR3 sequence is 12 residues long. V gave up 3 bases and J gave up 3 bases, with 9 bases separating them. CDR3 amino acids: CSARRGDYEQYF. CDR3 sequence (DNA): TGCAGTGCTAGGAGGGGGGACTACGAGCAGTACTTC.

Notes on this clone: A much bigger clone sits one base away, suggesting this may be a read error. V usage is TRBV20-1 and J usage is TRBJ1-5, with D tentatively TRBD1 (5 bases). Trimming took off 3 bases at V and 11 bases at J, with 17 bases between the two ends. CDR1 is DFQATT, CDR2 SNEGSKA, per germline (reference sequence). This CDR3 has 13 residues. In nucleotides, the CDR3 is TGCAGTGCTAGCAAGGGGCGGAGGCGGACCCAGCATTTT. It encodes CSASKGRRRTQHF.

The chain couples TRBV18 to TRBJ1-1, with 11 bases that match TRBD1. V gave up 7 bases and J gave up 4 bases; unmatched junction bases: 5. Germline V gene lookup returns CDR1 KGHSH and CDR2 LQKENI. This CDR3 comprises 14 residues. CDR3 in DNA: TGTGCCAGCTTATCCGGGACAGGGGGCACTGAAGCTTTCTTT. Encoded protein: CASLSGTGGTEAFF. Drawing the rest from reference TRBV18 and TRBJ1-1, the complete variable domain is NAGVMQNPRHLVRRRGQEARLRCSPMKGHSHVYWYRQLPEEGLKFMVYLQKENIIDESGMPKERFSAEFPKEGPSILRIQQVVRGDSAAYFCASLSGTGGTEAFFGQGTRLTVV.

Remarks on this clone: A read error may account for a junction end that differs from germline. CDR3 nucleotide sequence: TGTGCCAGCAGCGGATCCGGGACAAGGGACTTC. It translates to CASSGSGTRDF. V is TRBV12-3 or TRBV12-4 and J is TRBJ2-7; TRBD1 might be the D (6 bases). The CDR3 totals 11 residues.

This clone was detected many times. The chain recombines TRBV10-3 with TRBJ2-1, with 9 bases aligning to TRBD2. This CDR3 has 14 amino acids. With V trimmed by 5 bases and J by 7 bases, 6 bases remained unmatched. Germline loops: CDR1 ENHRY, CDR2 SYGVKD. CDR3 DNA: TGTGCCATCAGTCTAGCGGGGTCCGGTAATGAGCAGTTCTTC. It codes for CAISLAGSGNEQFF.

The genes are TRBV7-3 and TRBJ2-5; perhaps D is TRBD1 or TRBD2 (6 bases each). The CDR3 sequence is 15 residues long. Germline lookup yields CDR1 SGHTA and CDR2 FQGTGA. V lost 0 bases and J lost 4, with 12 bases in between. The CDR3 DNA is TGTGCCAGCAGCTTAACGTATGGGGGGCGAGAGACCCAGTACTTC. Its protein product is CASSLTYGGRETQYF.

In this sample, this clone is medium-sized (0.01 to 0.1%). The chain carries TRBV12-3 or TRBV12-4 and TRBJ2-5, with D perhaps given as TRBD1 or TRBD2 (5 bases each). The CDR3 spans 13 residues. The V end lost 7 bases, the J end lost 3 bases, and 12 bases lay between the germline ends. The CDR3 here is CASILGTEETQYF. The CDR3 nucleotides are TGTGCCAGCATCTTGGGGACCGAAGAGACCCAGTACTTC.

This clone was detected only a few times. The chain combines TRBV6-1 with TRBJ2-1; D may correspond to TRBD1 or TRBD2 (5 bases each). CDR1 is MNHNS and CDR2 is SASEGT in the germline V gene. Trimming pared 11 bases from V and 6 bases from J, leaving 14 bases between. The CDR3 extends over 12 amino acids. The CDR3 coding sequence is TGTGCCGCCCGGGACCTCTCCAATGAGCAGTTCTTC. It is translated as CAARDLSNEQFF.

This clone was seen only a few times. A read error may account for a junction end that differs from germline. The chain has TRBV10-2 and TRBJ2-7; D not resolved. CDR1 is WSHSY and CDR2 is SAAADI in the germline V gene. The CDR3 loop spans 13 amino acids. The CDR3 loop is CASILSGPYDQYF. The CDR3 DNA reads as TGCGCCAGCATCCTATCCGGACCCTACGATCAGTACTTC.

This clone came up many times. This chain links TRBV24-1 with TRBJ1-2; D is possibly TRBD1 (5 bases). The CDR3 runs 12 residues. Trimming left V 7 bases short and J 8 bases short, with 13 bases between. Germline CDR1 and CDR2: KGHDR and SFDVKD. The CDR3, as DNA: TGTGCCACCAGCCCAGGGAGGGAAGGCTACACCTTC. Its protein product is CATSPGREGYTF.

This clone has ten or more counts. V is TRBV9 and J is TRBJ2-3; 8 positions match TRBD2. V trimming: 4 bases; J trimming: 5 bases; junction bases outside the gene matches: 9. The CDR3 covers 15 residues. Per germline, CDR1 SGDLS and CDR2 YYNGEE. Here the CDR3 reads CASSRGGGPKDTQYF. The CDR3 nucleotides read TGTGCCAGCAGCCGGGGGGGAGGGCCGAAAGATACGCAGTATTTT.

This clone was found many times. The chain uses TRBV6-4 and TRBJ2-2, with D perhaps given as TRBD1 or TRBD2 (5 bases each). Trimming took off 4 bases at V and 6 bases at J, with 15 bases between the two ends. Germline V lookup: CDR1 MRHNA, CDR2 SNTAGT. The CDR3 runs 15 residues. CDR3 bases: TGTGCCAGCAGTGGTGGGGGAGATCACGCCGGGGAGCTGTTTTTT. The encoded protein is CASSGGGDHAGELFF.

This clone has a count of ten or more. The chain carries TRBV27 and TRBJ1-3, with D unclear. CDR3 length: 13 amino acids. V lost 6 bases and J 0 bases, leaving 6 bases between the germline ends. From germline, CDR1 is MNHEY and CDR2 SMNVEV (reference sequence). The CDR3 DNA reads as TGTGCCAGCAGATCCCTCTCTGGAAACACCATATATTTT. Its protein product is CASRSLSGNTIYF.

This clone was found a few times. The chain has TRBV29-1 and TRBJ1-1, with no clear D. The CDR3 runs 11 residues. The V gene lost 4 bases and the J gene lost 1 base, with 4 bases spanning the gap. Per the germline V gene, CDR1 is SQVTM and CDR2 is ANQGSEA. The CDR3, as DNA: TGCAGCGTTGTCCGGAACACTGAAGCTTTCTTT. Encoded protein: CSVVRNTEAFF.